These 2 T cell receptor beta chains were sequenced from one sample in a study of T-cell reconstitution after alpha-beta-depleted transplantation in children. For TCRbeta, the library was prepared with unique molecular identifiers. Via MiXCR, TCRdb re-called the PCR reads, giving one row per CDR3 protein. The table shows about 610,000 distinct CDR3 sequences, with more than 9% occurring only once. Material: PBMCs from the stem cell graft donor, obtained from the stem cell graft. The source of these receptors is a human donor who donated a stem cell graft to a child with acute myeloid leukemia.

This clonotype came up a few times. This chain joins TRBV11-1 and TRBJ2-7; 10 bases align to TRBD2. The V and J ends lost 4 bases and 3 bases, in that order; junction bases with no gene match: 15. This CDR3 is built from 18 residues. Germline lookup yields CDR1 SGHAT and CDR2 FQDESV (reference sequence). The CDR3 loop is CASSSTILSGTSDYEQYF. The CDR3 DNA follows: TGTGCCAGCAGCTCGACCATCCTTTCAGGGACTAGCGACTACGAGCAGTACTTC.

This clonotype was observed a handful of times. V is TRBV20-1 and J is TRBJ2-5; D unresolved. Germline V gene sequence: CDR1 DFQATT, CDR2 SNEGSKA (reference sequence). V lost 0 bases and J lost 6, with 5 bases in between. The CDR3 loop spans 11 amino acids. The CDR3 DNA sequence: TGCAGTGCTAGAGATCTGCAGACCCAGTACTTC. Protein sequence: CSARDLQTQYF.